The rows below give T cell receptor beta chains drawn from one sample of a study of CD8+ T cells in alopecia areata. The table came from immunoSEQ multiplex PCR; TCRdb's copy has only in-frame clones and leaves some out. The sample yields tens of thousands of clones, around 49% seen once. Source: CD8+ T cells sorted from blood, taken at week 0. The receptors here all came from a human donor with alopecia areata. The CDR3 runs from the conserved cysteine through the conserved F or W. Fields, in order: J gene, V gene, clone size, D gene, CDR3 DNA, CDR3 protein. The D gene is left open where the match is weak. For some rows the clone size is stated as once, few or many, or as a class when expanded; others skip it.

J gene: TRBJ2-5
V gene: TRBV27
clone size: NA
D gene: NA
CDR3 DNA: TGTGCCAGCAGTGCCCAAACGTGGCGCACCCCGGAGTCCCAGTACTTC
CDR3 protein: CASSAQTWRTPESQYF

J gene: TRBJ1-5
V gene: TRBV4-1
clone size: NA
D gene: NA
CDR3 DNA: TGCGCCAGCAGCCATGACAGGAACGATCAGCCCCAGCATTTT
CDR3 protein: CASSHDRNDQPQHF

J gene: TRBJ2-1
V gene: TRBV9
clone size: NA
D gene: TRBD2
CDR3 DNA: TGTGCCAGCAGTGATGCGACTAGCGGGTACAATGAGCAGTTCTTC
CDR3 protein: CASSDATSGYNEQFF

J gene: TRBJ2-1
V gene: TRBV4-1
clone size: few
D gene: TRBD2
CDR3 DNA: TGCGCCAGCAGCCAAGCCCGGAGAGGGTACCCGATAGGTAGCGGGAGGGGGAATGAGCAGTTCTTC
CDR3 protein: CASSQARRGYPIGSGRGNEQFF

J gene: TRBJ2-7
V gene: TRBV9
clone size: NA
D gene: TRBD1
CDR3 DNA: TGTGCCAGCAGCCCGGGGGACAGGGGCTACGAGCAGTACTTC
CDR3 protein: CASSPGDRGYEQYF

J gene: TRBJ2-1
V gene: TRBV7-2
clone size: few
D gene: NA
CDR3 DNA: TGTGCCAGCAGCAGGGGGAATGAGCAGTTCTTC
CDR3 protein: CASSRGNEQFF

J gene: TRBJ1-2
V gene: TRBV30
clone size: few
D gene: NA
CDR3 DNA: TGTGCCTGGAGGATAGGGAACGGCTACACCTTC
CDR3 protein: CAWRIGNGYTF

J gene: TRBJ2-7
V gene: TRBV19
clone size: NA
D gene: TRBD1
CDR3 DNA: TGTGCCAGTAGTATTGCGGACAGGGGTAACGAGCAGTACTTC
CDR3 protein: CASSIADRGNEQYF

J gene: TRBJ2-7
V gene: TRBV29-1
clone size: NA
D gene: NA
CDR3 DNA: TGCAGCGTTACTGGTGCGAGCCCGCCATACGAGCAGTACTTC
CDR3 protein: CSVTGASPPYEQYF

J gene: TRBJ2-7
V gene: TRBV5-4
clone size: NA
D gene: NA
CDR3 DNA: TGTGCCAGCAGCTTGACCCCGTCCGACAGCTCCTACGAGCAGTACTTC
CDR3 protein: CASSLTPSDSSYEQYF

J gene: TRBJ2-1
V gene: TRBV19
clone size: NA
D gene: NA
CDR3 DNA: TGTGCCAGTAGTATAGTTTCTCGAGGCAATGAGCAGTTCTTC
CDR3 protein: CASSIVSRGNEQFF

J gene: TRBJ2-7
V gene: TRBV4-1
clone size: NA
D gene: NA
CDR3 DNA: TGCGCCAGCAGCCAAGGAAGGGGGATTAGCTCCTACGAGCAGTACTTC
CDR3 protein: CASSQGRGISSYEQYF

J gene: TRBJ1-2
V gene: TRBV29-1
clone size: NA
D gene: TRBD1
CDR3 DNA: TGCAGCGTTCTTGATCTACAGGGGGACTATGGCTACACCTTC
CDR3 protein: CSVLDLQGDYGYTF

J gene: TRBJ2-5
V gene: TRBV4-2
clone size: NA
D gene: TRBD1
CDR3 DNA: TGTGCCAGCAGCCAAGGACAGGGGGCTTGGGAGACCCAGTACTTC
CDR3 protein: CASSQGQGAWETQYF

J gene: TRBJ2-7
V gene: TRBV2
clone size: NA
D gene: TRBD1
CDR3 DNA: TGTGCCAGAAGGGGGCAGGGGGCGGTCGAGCAGTACTTC
CDR3 protein: CARRGQGAVEQYF

J gene: TRBJ1-2
V gene: TRBV29-1
clone size: NA
D gene: NA
CDR3 DNA: TGCAGCGTTGAAGATGATGACCGAAACCCTGGCTACACCTTC
CDR3 protein: CSVEDDDRNPGYTF

J gene: TRBJ1-3
V gene: TRBV27
clone size: few
D gene: NA
CDR3 DNA: TGTGCCAGCAGTTTTAGAGGGTTGGGAAACACCATATATTTT
CDR3 protein: CASSFRGLGNTIYF

J gene: TRBJ1-2
V gene: TRBV7-2
clone size: few
D gene: NA
CDR3 DNA: TGTGCCAGCAGCTTATTGGAGGGGCGGGGCACCTTC
CDR3 protein: CASSLLEGRGTF

J gene: TRBJ1-2
V gene: TRBV27
clone size: NA
D gene: TRBD1
CDR3 DNA: TGTGCCAGCAGTCCCAGGGGGGGCGGGTATGGCTACACCTTC
CDR3 protein: CASSPRGGGYGYTF

J gene: TRBJ1-5
V gene: TRBV28
clone size: NA
D gene: NA
CDR3 DNA: TGTGCCAGCAGTACAAGGACCGCTAGGAGGACCCAGCATTTT
CDR3 protein: CASSTRTARRTQHF

J gene: TRBJ2-7
V gene: TRBV21-1
clone size: few
D gene: NA
CDR3 DNA: TGTGCCAGCAGCAAAGAAATCTCGTGGTGGTGGGACAGAGCCTACGAGCAGTACTTC
CDR3 protein: CASSKEISWWWDRAYEQYF

J gene: TRBJ2-7
V gene: TRBV6-1
clone size: NA
D gene: TRBD2
CDR3 DNA: TGTGCCAGCAGCCCCAGCGGGAGGCCCCACGAGCAGTACTTC
CDR3 protein: CASSPSGRPHEQYF

J gene: TRBJ2-1
V gene: TRBV4-1
clone size: NA
D gene: NA
CDR3 DNA: TGCGCCAGCAGCCAAGATAGCGCAGCCTACAATGAGCAGTTCTTC
CDR3 protein: CASSQDSAAYNEQFF

J gene: TRBJ2-5
V gene: TRBV29-1
clone size: NA
D gene: TRBD2
CDR3 DNA: TGCAGCGTTGGGACTAGCGGGAGAGAGACCCAGTACTTC
CDR3 protein: CSVGTSGRETQYF

J gene: TRBJ2-7
V gene: TRBV4-3
clone size: NA
D gene: NA
CDR3 DNA: TGCGCCAGCAGCCCCGGTACAGTCGGTTACGAGCAGTACTTC
CDR3 protein: CASSPGTVGYEQYF

J gene: TRBJ1-2
V gene: TRBV5-1
clone size: NA
D gene: NA
CDR3 DNA: TGCGCCAGCAGCTTCGGCATTGAGGGCTACACCTTC
CDR3 protein: CASSFGIEGYTF

J gene: TRBJ2-1
V gene: TRBV6-1
clone size: once
D gene: NA
CDR3 DNA: TGTGCCAGCAGGGCACCGTGGAATGAGCAGTTCTTC
CDR3 protein: CASRAPWNEQFF

J gene: TRBJ2-6
V gene: TRBV14
clone size: NA
D gene: TRBD1
CDR3 DNA: TGTGCCAGCAGCCAAGATTCGGACAGGGAGCTCTCTGGGGCCAACGTCCTGACTTTC
CDR3 protein: CASSQDSDRELSGANVLTF

J gene: TRBJ2-5
V gene: TRBV5-6
clone size: NA
D gene: TRBD1
CDR3 DNA: TGTGCCAGCAGCGGCGGGACAGGGCCTCAAGAGACCCAGTACTTC
CDR3 protein: CASSGGTGPQETQYF

J gene: TRBJ2-7
V gene: TRBV30
clone size: NA
D gene: TRBD2
CDR3 DNA: TGTGCCTGGGACCACGGACTAGCGTCGACCTTC
CDR3 protein: CAWDHGLASTF

J gene: TRBJ2-1
V gene: TRBV27
clone size: NA
D gene: TRBD2
CDR3 DNA: TGTGCCAGCAGTTTGTCTAGCGGGAGTTTGGATGAGCAGTTCTTC
CDR3 protein: CASSLSSGSLDEQFF

J gene: TRBJ2-2
V gene: TRBV5-6
clone size: NA
D gene: NA
CDR3 DNA: TGTGCCAGCATCCAGTGGAACACCGGGGAGCTGTTTTTT
CDR3 protein: CASIQWNTGELFF

J gene: TRBJ2-1
V gene: TRBV9
clone size: NA
D gene: NA
CDR3 DNA: TGTGCCAGCAGCGTTACCGGGACTTCCCACAATGAGCAGTTCTTC
CDR3 protein: CASSVTGTSHNEQFF

J gene: TRBJ2-3
V gene: TRBV5-5
clone size: NA
D gene: TRBD1
CDR3 DNA: TGTGCCAGCAGCTTGGGACCGGGACAGGGGTTAGGACCCCTTGATACGCAGTATTTT
CDR3 protein: CASSLGPGQGLGPLDTQYF

J gene: TRBJ2-7
V gene: TRBV23-1
clone size: NA
D gene: NA
CDR3 DNA: TGCGCCAGCAGTCAATATTTAACGGGGTGCTCCTACGAGCAGTACTTC
CDR3 protein: CASSQYLTGCSYEQYF

J gene: TRBJ2-3
V gene: TRBV7-9
clone size: few
D gene: NA
CDR3 DNA: TGTGCCAGCAGCTTACGGTCTTTCACAGATACGCAGTATTTT
CDR3 protein: CASSLRSFTDTQYF